This T cell receptor (beta chain) was sequenced for a study of blood T cells in healthy people across ages. As regards this clonotype: One junction end does not reproduce the germline sequence, and a read error may be involved.

The CDR3 is 16 residues long. Germline V CDR1 and CDR2: SSHAT, FNYEAQ (reference sequence). A second PCR, run for about 7 to 12 cycles, used a sample-barcoded 5' primer plus a J-beta primer mix. All samples gave at least 2.5 million CDR3-containing paired-end reads. TCRdb itself ran the 5' RACE reads through MiXCR, one entry per CDR3 protein. The sample contains some 760,000 distinct CDR3 sequences, more than 20% of which appear only once. This sample also belongs to another study, concerning T cells of mothers and their children. From that report: Donation was provided by three healthy Caucasian mothers along with their six children. Microchimeric T cell clones that persisted were not detected.

The clonotype originates from a boy aged 5 to 17 in good health. The rearrangement joins TRBV7-7 to TRBJ2-7; 9 positions agree with TRBD1. Source material: blood. DNA of the CDR3: TGTGCTAGCAGTCCACCGGACAGGGGTCTTTCCTACGAGCAGTACTTC. This gives the protein CASSPPDRGLSYEQYF.